This entry lists 18 T cell receptor beta chains sequenced from one sample in a study of control samples from healthy donors and cancer patients. The repertoire was sequenced with immunoSEQ multiplex PCR; TCRdb's copy has only in-frame clones and lacks some. This sample yields 100,000 to 150,000 clones, of which roughly 87% are seen a single time; 1.5% to 2% belongs to the top ten. Specimen: blood. The receptors come from a man aged 18 to 30 in good health.

The chain employs TRBV6-5 and TRBJ1-5; 9 positions agree with TRBD1. This CDR3 spans 15 amino acids. V was pared by 8 bases and J by 1 base, with 6 bases of the junction left unmatched. From germline, CDR1 is MNHEY and CDR2 SVGAGI. CDR3 in DNA: TGTGCCAGCTCCTCCGGGACAGGGAGCAATCAGCCCCAGCATTTT. Its translation is CASSSGTGSNQPQHF.

The rearrangement joins TRBV2 to TRBJ2-2; 7 nucleotides line up with TRBD1. V lost 6 bases, J lost 4 bases, and 8 bases stayed unmatched. The CDR3 extends over 15 amino acids. Germline-derived CDR1 and CDR2 are SNHLY and FYNNEI. As DNA, the CDR3 is TGTGCCAGCAGGAGACGACAGGGTGTCACCGGGGAGCTGTTTTTT. Its protein is CASRRRQGVTGELFF.

The gene calls are TRBV18 and TRBJ1-1, with D maybe TRBD1 (5 bases). CDR1 and CDR2 (germline): KGHSH, LQKENI. Trimming pared 8 bases from V and 1 base from J, leaving 14 bases between. CDR3 length: 14 residues. The chain's CDR3 is CASRLAGSNTEAFF. The CDR3, as DNA: TGTGCCAGCCGCTTGGCAGGGTCGAACACTGAAGCTTTCTTT.

The CDR3, as DNA: TGCGCCAGCAGGGTTACCAGCGGCACAGATACGCAGTATTTT. Translation gives CASRVTSGTDTQYF. This chain joins TRBV5-1 and TRBJ2-3; D call uncertain. Trimming took off 5 bases at V and 1 base at J, with 11 bases between the two ends. The CDR3 has 14 residues. CDR1 is SGHRS and CDR2 is YFSETQ in the germline V gene.

This clone was counted a few times. J is TRBJ1-4 and V is TRBV10-3; D remains ambiguous. Germline V gene lookup returns CDR1 ENHRY and CDR2 SYGVKD. With 0 bases removed from V and 7 bases from J, the gap between germline ends came to 12 bases. The CDR3 length is 15 residues. CDR3: CAISESGSLGEKLFF. The CDR3 DNA reads TGTGCCATCAGTGAGTCAGGCAGTCTTGGTGAAAAACTGTTTTTT.

This chain uses TRBV18 with TRBJ1-1; D gene unclear. Per germline, CDR1 KGHSH and CDR2 LQKENI. CDR3 length: 16 amino acids. The ends were cut back, 5 bases at V and 1 base at J, with 17 bases in the middle. CDR3 protein: CASSFSPDGSNTEAFF. In DNA, the CDR3 is TGTGCCAGCTCATTCTCTCCGGACGGCTCGAACACTGAAGCTTTCTTT.

The chain recombines TRBV15 with TRBJ1-4; no firm D call. Germline values: CDR1 LNHNV, CDR2 YYDKDF (reference sequence). CDR3 length: 14 amino acids. The V end lost 9 bases, the J end lost 6 bases, and 17 bases lay between the germline ends. For the CDR3, the DNA is TGTGCCACGATCAATCCGGGCGTTGATGAAAAACTGTTTTTT. Encoded protein: CATINPGVDEKLFF.

This rearrangement joins TRBV6-5 to TRBJ2-7; tentative D call: TRBD1 (5 bases). Germline V gene data show CDR1 as MNHEY and CDR2 as SVGAGI. This CDR3 is built from 12 residues. V shed 5 bases and J shed 5 bases, with 10 bases lying between them. DNA of the CDR3: TGTGCCAGCAGTCCCAGACAGCACGAGCAGTACTTC. Translation: CASSPRQHEQYF.

The V call is TRBV12-3 or TRBV12-4, the J call TRBJ1-4; D uncertain. This CDR3 is built from 13 residues. V lost 3 bases to trimming and J lost 7 bases, with 9 bases between them. Here the CDR3 reads CASSFGQTEKLFF. The CDR3 nucleotides read TGTGCCAGCAGTTTCGGGCAGACTGAAAAACTGTTTTTT.

The chain has TRBV19 and TRBJ2-7; perhaps TRBD1 as D (6 bases). In germline, CDR1 is LNHDA, CDR2 SQIVND (reference sequence). V gave up 6 bases and J gave up 4 bases, with 16 bases separating them. CDR3 length: 14 amino acids. This CDR3 reads CASRNTGTTYEQYF. The CDR3 DNA is TGTGCCAGTAGAAACACCGGGACAACATACGAGCAGTACTTC.

This sequence joins TRBV5-1 and TRBJ2-3, with TRBD2 identical over 13 bases. V dropped 2 bases and J dropped 2; count of bases not matched to a gene: 2. In germline, CDR1 is SGHRS, CDR2 YFSETQ. The CDR3 covers 16 residues. CDR3 sequence (DNA): TGCGCCAGCAGCTTTACTAGCGGGAGGGCCACAGATACGCAGTATTTT. Protein product: CASSFTSGRATDTQYF. Variable domain in full (rest from reference TRBV5-1 and TRBJ2-3): KAGVTQTPRYLIKTRGQQVTLSCSPISGHRSVSWYQQTPGQGLQFLFEYFSETQRNKGNFPGRFSGRQFSNSRSEMNVSTLELGDSALYLCASSFTSGRATDTQYFGPGTRLTVL.

The chain uses TRBV6-4 and TRBJ2-1; a possible D gene is TRBD2 (7 bases). This CDR3 has 15 residues. Germline CDR1 and CDR2: MRHNA and SNTAGT. Between the trimmed V and J ends, which lost 3 bases and 2 bases, there was a span of 11 bases. CDR3 loop: CASSDRGGTYNEQFF. The CDR3 region has the DNA TGTGCCAGCAGTGATAGGGGGGGGACCTACAATGAGCAGTTCTTC.

The chain joins TRBV6-5 to TRBJ1-5, with a possible D match to TRBD1 (5 bases). There are 14 residues in the CDR3. The germline V and J ends were trimmed by 7 bases and 4 bases, with 14 bases remaining between them. CDR1 is MNHEY and CDR2 is SVGAGI in the germline V gene. This chain's CDR3 is CASNPQGLNQPQHF. The CDR3 bases are TGTGCCAGCAACCCCCAGGGTTTAAATCAGCCCCAGCATTTT.

The CDR3 DNA follows: TGCAGTGCTAGTAGACTAGCGGTCGGGGAGCTGTTTTTT. Translation: CSASRLAVGELFF. The rearrangement links TRBV20-1 to TRBJ2-2; TRBD2 aligns across 9 bases. Unmatched junction bases numbered 3, after V lost 3 bases and J lost 7 bases. This CDR3 has 13 amino acids. Germline V gene data show CDR1 as DFQATT and CDR2 as SNEGSKA (reference sequence).

This chain links TRBV11-3 with TRBJ2-2, with D hard to call. Germline V gene sequence: CDR1 SGHNT, CDR2 YENEEA. V lost 5 bases and J 1 base, leaving 5 bases between the germline ends. The CDR3 totals 13 residues. This CDR3 is CASSIQNTGELFF. The CDR3 DNA reads as TGTGCCAGCAGCATCCAGAACACCGGGGAGCTGTTTTTT.

In nucleotides, the CDR3 is TGTGCCTCTCCTAGATCGAACACTGAAGCTTTCTTT. Residues: CASPRSNTEAFF. The chain links TRBV30 to TRBJ1-1, with D hard to call. The germline V gene has CDR1 GTSNPN and CDR2 SVGIG (reference sequence). Trimming cost V 7 bases and J 1 base, with 10 bases left between them. The CDR3 is 12 amino acids.

The V and J genes are TRBV6-5 and TRBJ1-1; no definite D call. The CDR3 runs to 12 residues. Germline V gene data show CDR1 as MNHEY and CDR2 as SVGAGI. The V gene lost 4 bases and the J gene lost 2 bases, with 5 bases spanning the gap. CDR3 region: CASSSTNTEAFF. In DNA form, the CDR3 reads TGTGCCAGCAGTTCCACAAACACTGAAGCTTTCTTT.

This clone came up a few times. The V gene is TRBV19, the J gene TRBJ1-2; 9 bases are shared with TRBD1. Trimming removed 8 bases from V and 6 bases from J; junction bases left unmatched: 10. This CDR3 has 14 amino acids. CDR1 LNHDA and CDR2 SQIVND come from the germline V gene (reference sequence). Here the CDR3 DNA reads TGTGCCAGTCGTACCGGGACAGGGTGGGATGGCTACACCTTC. Amino acid sequence: CASRTGTGWDGYTF.